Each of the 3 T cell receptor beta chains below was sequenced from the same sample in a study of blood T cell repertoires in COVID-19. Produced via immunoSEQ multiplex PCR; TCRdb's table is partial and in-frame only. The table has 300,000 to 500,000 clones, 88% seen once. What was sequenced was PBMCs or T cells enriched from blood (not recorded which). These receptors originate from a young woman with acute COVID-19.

The CDR3 region is CASSSDIYEQYF. The CDR3 region has the DNA TGTGCCAGCAGCTCGGACATCTACGAGCAGTACTTC. The gene calls are TRBV7-9 and TRBJ2-7, with a weak D call TRBD1 (5 bases). V lost 4 bases and J 3 bases, leaving 7 bases between the germline ends. Germline CDR1 and CDR2: SEHNR and FQNEAQ (reference sequence). CDR3 size: 12 residues.

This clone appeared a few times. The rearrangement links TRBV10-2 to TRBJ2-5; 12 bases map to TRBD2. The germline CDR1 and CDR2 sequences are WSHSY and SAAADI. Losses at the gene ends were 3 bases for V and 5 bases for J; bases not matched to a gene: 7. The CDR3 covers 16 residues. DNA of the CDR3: TGCGCCAGCAGTGATACAGGACTAGCGGGGAAGGAGACCCAGTACTTC. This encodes CASSDTGLAGKETQYF.

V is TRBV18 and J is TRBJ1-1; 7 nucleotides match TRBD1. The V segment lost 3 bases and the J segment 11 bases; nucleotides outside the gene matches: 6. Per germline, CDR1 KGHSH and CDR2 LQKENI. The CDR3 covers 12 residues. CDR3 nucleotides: TGTGCCAGCTCACCTGACAGGGAGTGGGCTTTCTTT. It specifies CASSPDREWAFF.